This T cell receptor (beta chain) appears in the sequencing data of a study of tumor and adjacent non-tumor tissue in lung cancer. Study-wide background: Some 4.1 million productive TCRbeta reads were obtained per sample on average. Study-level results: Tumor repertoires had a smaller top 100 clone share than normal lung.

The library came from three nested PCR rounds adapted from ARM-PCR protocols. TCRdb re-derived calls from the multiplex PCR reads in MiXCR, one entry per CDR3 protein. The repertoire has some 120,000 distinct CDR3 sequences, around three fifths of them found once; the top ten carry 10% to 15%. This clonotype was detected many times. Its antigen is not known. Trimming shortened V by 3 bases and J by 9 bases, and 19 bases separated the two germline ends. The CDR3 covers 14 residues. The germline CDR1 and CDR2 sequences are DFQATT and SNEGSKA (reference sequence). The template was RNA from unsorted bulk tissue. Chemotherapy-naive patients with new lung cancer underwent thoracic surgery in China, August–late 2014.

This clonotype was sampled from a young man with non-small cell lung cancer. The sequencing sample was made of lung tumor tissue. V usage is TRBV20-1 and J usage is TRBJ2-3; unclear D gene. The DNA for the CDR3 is TGCAGTGCTAGTCTAACCACGATTCCCGAAACGCAGTATTTT. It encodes CSASLTTIPETQYF.